The rows below give T cell receptor beta chains drawn from one sample of a study of regulatory T cells in long-lasting Graves disease. MiXCR, applied by TCRdb to the multiplex PCR reads, yields one record per CDR3 protein. The sample has around 250,000 distinct CDR3 sequences, around 20% seen once; the top ten hold approximately 13%. This specimen was peripheral blood mononuclear cells (PBMCs), taken at new diagnosis, from a patient treated with antithyroid drugs. Receptor source: a female donor with Graves disease. Both conserved end residues are part of each CDR3. A D gene is named only where the DNA matches it firmly. Clone size is shown for a subset of rows, as once, few, many or a class of expanded clone.

j_call | d_call | v_call | clone_size | cdr3_nt | cdr3_aa
TRBJ1-1 | . | TRBV6-2/TRBV6-3 | many | TGTGCCAGCAGTTATTTCGCTGAAGCTTTCTTT | CASSYFAEAFF
TRBJ2-5 | TRBD2 | TRBV10-1 | many | TGCGCCAGCAGTGCCAGCGGGGACTGGCAAGAGACCCAGTACTTC | CASSASGDWQETQYF
TRBJ2-3 | TRBD2 | TRBV7-2 | many | TGTGCCAGCACCGATCGGGGGGGAGTTGATACGCAGTATTTT | CASTDRGGVDTQYF
TRBJ1-6 | . | TRBV29-1 | many | TGCAGCGTGAGTAGGGGTGAAGATTCACCCCTCCACTTT | CSVSRGEDSPLHF
TRBJ2-3 | . | TRBV20-1 | . | TGCAGTGCTGGATACTGGGATACGCAGTATTTT | CSAGYWDTQYF
TRBJ2-7 | TRBD1 | TRBV15 | many | TGTGCCACCAGCATGGGGCGGGGACAGGGGACATACGAGCAGTACTTC | CATSMGRGQGTYEQYF
TRBJ2-5 | . | TRBV20-1 | many | TGCAGTGGAAGGGGGAGTCAAGAGACCCAGTACTTC | CSGRGSQETQYF
TRBJ1-5 | . | TRBV12-5 | many | TGTGCTAGGAGGATCCGAAATAGCAATCAGCCCCAGCATTTT | CARRIRNSNQPQHF
TRBJ2-5 | . | TRBV6-1 | many | TGTGCCAGCAGCTATACCGGGACTGTCGAAGAGACCCAGTACTTC | CASSYTGTVEETQYF
TRBJ1-2 | . | TRBV7-2 | . | TGTGCCAGCAGCCCCCTCGGACAGCGTCCGGATGGCTACACCTTC | CASSPLGQRPDGYTF
TRBJ2-7 | TRBD1 | TRBV5-1 | many | TGCGCCAGCAGCACAGGACAGGCAGCCTACGAGCAGTACTTC | CASSTGQAAYEQYF
TRBJ1-2 | . | TRBV6-2/TRBV6-3 | many | TGTGCCAGCAGTTACAGTCGTTCACAGCAGCTAACCAACTATGGCTACACCTTC | CASSYSRSQQLTNYGYTF
TRBJ2-3 | TRBD2 | TRBV7-2 | many | TGTGCCAGCAGCAGCCAGCGGGGGGGCGGTGGGACGCAGTATTTT | CASSSQRGGGGTQYF
TRBJ2-1 | . | TRBV29-1 | few | TGCAGCGTTGAGCGTCCGGGATCGGGTGAGCAGTTCTTC | CSVERPGSGEQFF
TRBJ2-1 | TRBD2 | TRBV29-1 | . | TGCAGCGTTGGAGCGGGGGGGCCGAATGAGCAGTTCTTC | CSVGAGGPNEQFF
TRBJ2-3 | . | TRBV10-3 | many | TGTGCCATCAGTGGGGGAGGACAGTTCACAGATACGCAGTATTTT | CAISGGGQFTDTQYF
TRBJ1-1 | TRBD1 | TRBV12-3/TRBV12-4 | once | TGTGCCAGCAGTGCCTCCGGGACAGCCAAAGCTTTCTTT | CASSASGTAKAFF
TRBJ2-7 | TRBD1 | TRBV19 | many | TGTGCCAGTAGTACCGGGACAGGGGAGCGCGAGCAGTACTTC | CASSTGTGEREQYF
TRBJ2-7 | . | TRBV7-3 | . | TGTGCCAGCAGCGAAAATACTGGGATCTACGAGCAGTACTTC | CASSENTGIYEQYF
TRBJ2-1 | . | TRBV6-2/TRBV6-3 | many | TGTGCCAGCAGTGAAATAGCGGAATACAATGAGCAGTTCTTC | CASSEIAEYNEQFF
TRBJ2-1 | TRBD2 | TRBV18 | few | TGTGCCAGCTCAGCCGGGACTAGCGGCAATGAGCAGTTCTTC | CASSAGTSGNEQFF
TRBJ2-3 | TRBD2 | TRBV20-1 | many | TGCAGTGCTAGAGCGGGAGGGCCAGATACGCAGTATTTT | CSARAGGPDTQYF
TRBJ1-2 | TRBD1 | TRBV28 | many | TGTGCCAGCTCCGCAAAGGGACAGATCTATGGCTACACCTTC | CASSAKGQIYGYTF
TRBJ1-1 | . | TRBV2 | many | TGTGCCAGCACGGCGGCAGGGGCCCAGACTGAAGCTTTCTTT | CASTAAGAQTEAFF
TRBJ1-6 | . | TRBV20-1 | many | TGCAGTGCTAGTGGGGACCGATACACCCTCCACTTT | CSASGDRYTLHF
TRBJ2-7 | TRBD2 | TRBV12-3/TRBV12-4 | . | TGTGCCAGCAGCCAAGCAAGCCTAGCGGACTCCTACGAGCAGTACTTC | CASSQASLADSYEQYF
TRBJ2-1 | TRBD2 | TRBV20-1 | many | TGCAGTGCTAGAGACGGAGGGAGGGCCTCCAATGAGCAGTTCTTC | CSARDGGRASNEQFF
TRBJ1-1 | . | TRBV6-1 | many | TGTGCCAGCAGTCCATTGAACACTGAAGCTTTCTTT | CASSPLNTEAFF
TRBJ2-3 | . | TRBV3-1 | many | TGTGCCAGCAGCCTACACACGGGAGAACGCACAGATACGCAGTATTTT | CASSLHTGERTDTQYF